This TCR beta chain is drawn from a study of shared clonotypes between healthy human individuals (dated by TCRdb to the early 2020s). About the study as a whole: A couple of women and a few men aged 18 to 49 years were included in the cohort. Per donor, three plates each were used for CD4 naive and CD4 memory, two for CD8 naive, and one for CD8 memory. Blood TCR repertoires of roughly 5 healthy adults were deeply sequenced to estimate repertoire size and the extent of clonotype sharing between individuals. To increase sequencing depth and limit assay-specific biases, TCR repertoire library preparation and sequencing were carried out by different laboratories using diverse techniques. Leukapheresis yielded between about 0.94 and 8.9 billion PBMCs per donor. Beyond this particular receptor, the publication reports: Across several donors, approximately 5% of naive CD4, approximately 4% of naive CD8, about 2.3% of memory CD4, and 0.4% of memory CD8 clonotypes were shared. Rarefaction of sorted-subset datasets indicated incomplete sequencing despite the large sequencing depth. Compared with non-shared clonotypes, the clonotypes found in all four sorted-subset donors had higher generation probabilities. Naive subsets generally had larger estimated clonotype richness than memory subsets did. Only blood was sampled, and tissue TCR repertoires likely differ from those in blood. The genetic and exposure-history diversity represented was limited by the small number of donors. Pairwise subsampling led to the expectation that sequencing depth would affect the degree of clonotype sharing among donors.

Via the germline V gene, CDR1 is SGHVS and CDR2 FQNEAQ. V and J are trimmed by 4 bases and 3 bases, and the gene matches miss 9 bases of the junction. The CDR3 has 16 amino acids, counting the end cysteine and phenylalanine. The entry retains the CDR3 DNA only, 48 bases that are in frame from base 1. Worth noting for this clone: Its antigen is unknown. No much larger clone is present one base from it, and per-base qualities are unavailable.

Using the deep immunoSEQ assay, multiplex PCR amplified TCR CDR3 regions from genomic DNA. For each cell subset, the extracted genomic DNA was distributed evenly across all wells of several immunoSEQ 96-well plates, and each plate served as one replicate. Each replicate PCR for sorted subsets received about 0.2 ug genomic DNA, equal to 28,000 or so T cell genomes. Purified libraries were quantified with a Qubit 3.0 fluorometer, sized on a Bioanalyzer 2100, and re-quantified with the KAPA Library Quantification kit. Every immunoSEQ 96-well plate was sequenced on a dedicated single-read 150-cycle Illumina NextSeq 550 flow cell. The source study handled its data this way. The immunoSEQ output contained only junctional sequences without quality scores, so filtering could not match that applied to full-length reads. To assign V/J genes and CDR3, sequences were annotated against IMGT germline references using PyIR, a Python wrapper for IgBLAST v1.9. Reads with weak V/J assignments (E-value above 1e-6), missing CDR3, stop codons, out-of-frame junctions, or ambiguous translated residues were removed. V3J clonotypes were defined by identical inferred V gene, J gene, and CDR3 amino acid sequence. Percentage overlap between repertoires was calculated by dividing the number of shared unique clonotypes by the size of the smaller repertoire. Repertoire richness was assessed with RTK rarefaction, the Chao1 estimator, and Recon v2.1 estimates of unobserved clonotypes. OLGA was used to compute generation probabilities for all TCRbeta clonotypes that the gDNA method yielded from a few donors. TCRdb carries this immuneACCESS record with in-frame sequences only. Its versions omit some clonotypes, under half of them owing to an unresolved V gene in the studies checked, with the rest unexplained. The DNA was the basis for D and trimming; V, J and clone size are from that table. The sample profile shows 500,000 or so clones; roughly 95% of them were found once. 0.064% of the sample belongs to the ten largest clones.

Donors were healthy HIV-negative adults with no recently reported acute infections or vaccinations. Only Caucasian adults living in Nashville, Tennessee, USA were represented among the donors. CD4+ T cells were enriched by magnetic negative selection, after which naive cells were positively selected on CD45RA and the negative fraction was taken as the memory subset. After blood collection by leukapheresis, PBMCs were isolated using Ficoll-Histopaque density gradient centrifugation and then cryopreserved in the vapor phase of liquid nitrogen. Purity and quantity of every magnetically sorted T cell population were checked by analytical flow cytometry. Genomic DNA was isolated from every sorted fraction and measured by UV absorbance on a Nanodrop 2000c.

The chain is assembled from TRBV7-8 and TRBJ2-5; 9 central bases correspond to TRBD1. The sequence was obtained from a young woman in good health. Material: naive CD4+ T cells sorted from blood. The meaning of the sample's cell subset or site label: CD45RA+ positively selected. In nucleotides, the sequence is TGTGCCAGCAGCTCCCGGGACAGGGCAGACAAAGAGACCCAGTACTTC. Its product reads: CASSSRDRADKETQYF. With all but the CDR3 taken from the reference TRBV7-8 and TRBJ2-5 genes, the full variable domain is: GAGVSQSPRYKVAKRGQDVALRCDPISGHVSLFWYQQALGQGPEFLTYFQNEAQLDKSGLPSDRFFAERPEGSVSTLKIQRTQQEDSAVYLCASSSRDRADKETQYFGPGTRLLVL.